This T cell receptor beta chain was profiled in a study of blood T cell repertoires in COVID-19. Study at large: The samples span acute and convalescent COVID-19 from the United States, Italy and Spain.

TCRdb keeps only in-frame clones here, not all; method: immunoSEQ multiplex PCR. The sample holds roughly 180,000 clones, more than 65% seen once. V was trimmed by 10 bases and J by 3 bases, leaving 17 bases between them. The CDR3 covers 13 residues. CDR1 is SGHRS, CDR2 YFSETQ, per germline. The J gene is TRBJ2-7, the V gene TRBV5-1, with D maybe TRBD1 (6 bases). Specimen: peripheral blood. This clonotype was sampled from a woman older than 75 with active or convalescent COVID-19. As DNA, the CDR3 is TGCGCCGGATACGGCGGACAGCTCTACGAGCAGTACTTC. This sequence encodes CAGYGGQLYEQYF.